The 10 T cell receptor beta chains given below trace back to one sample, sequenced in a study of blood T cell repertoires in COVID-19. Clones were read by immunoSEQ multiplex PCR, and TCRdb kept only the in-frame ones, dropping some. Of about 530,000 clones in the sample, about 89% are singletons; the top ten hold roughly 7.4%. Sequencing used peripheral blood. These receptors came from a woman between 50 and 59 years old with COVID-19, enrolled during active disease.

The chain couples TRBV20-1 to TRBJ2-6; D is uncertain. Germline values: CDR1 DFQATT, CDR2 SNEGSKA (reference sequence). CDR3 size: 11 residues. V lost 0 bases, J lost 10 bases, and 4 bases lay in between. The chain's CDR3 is CSARDRNVLTF. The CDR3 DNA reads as TGCAGTGCTAGAGATAGAAACGTCCTGACTTTC.

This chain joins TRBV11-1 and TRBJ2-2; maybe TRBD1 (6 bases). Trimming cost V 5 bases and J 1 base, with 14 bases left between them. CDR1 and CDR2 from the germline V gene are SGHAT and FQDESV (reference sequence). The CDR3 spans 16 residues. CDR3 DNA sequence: TGTGCCAGCAGCACAGACAGGCGAGAGAACACCGGGGAGCTGTTTTTT. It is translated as CASSTDRRENTGELFF. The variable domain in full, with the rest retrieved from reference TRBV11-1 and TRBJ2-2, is EAEVAQSPRYKITEKSQAVAFWCDPISGHATLYWYRQILGQGPELLVQFQDESVVDDSQLPKDRFSAERLKGVDSTLKIQPAELGDSAMYLCASSTDRRENTGELFFGEGSRLTVL.

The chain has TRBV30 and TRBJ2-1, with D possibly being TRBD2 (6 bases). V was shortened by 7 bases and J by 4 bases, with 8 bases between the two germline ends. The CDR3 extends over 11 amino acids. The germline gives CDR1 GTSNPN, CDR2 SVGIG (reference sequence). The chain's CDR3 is CAFRGYNEQFF. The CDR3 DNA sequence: TGTGCCTTCCGGGGGTACAATGAGCAGTTCTTC.

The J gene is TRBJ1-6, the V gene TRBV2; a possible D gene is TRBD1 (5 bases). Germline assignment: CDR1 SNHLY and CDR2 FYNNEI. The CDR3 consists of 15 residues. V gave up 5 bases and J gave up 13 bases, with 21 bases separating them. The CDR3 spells CASSLRGTPDSPLHF. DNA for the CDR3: TGTGCCAGCAGTTTAAGGGGTACCCCTGACTCGCCCCTCCACTTT.

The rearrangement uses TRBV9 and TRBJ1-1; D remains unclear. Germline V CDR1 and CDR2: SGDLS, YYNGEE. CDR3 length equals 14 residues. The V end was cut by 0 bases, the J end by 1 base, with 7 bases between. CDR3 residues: CASSVEQQNTEAFF. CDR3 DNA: TGTGCCAGCAGCGTAGAACAGCAGAACACTGAAGCTTTCTTT.

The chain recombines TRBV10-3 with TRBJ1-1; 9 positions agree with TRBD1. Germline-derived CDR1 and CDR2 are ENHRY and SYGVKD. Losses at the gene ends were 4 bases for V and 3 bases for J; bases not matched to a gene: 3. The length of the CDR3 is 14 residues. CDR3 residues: CAISGRDRDTEAFF. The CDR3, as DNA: TGTGCCATCAGTGGGCGGGACAGGGACACTGAAGCTTTCTTT.

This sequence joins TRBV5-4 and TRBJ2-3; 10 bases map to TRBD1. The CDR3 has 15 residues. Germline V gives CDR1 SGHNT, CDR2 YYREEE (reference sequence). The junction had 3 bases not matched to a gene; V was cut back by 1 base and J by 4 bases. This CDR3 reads CASSLSGQGSDTQYF. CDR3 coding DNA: TGTGCCAGCAGCTTGTCGGGACAGGGGTCAGATACGCAGTATTTT.

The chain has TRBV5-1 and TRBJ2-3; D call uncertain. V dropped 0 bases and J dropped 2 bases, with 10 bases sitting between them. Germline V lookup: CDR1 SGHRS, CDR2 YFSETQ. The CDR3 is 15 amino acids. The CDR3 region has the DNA TGCGCCAGCAGCTTGGTTTTGGCGGTCACAGATACGCAGTATTTT. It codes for CASSLVLAVTDTQYF.

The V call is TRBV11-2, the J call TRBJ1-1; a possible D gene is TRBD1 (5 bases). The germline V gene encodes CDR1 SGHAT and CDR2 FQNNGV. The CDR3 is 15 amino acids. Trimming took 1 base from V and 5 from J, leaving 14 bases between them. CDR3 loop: CASSLARGGGTEAFF. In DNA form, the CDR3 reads TGTGCCAGCAGCTTAGCCCGGGGTGGGGGGACTGAAGCTTTCTTT.

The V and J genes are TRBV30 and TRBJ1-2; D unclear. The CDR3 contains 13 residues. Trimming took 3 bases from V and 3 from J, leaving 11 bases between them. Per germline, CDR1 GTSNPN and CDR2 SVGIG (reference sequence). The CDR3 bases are TGTGCCTGGAGCGAGTTATACGACTATGGCTACACCTTC. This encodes CAWSELYDYGYTF.